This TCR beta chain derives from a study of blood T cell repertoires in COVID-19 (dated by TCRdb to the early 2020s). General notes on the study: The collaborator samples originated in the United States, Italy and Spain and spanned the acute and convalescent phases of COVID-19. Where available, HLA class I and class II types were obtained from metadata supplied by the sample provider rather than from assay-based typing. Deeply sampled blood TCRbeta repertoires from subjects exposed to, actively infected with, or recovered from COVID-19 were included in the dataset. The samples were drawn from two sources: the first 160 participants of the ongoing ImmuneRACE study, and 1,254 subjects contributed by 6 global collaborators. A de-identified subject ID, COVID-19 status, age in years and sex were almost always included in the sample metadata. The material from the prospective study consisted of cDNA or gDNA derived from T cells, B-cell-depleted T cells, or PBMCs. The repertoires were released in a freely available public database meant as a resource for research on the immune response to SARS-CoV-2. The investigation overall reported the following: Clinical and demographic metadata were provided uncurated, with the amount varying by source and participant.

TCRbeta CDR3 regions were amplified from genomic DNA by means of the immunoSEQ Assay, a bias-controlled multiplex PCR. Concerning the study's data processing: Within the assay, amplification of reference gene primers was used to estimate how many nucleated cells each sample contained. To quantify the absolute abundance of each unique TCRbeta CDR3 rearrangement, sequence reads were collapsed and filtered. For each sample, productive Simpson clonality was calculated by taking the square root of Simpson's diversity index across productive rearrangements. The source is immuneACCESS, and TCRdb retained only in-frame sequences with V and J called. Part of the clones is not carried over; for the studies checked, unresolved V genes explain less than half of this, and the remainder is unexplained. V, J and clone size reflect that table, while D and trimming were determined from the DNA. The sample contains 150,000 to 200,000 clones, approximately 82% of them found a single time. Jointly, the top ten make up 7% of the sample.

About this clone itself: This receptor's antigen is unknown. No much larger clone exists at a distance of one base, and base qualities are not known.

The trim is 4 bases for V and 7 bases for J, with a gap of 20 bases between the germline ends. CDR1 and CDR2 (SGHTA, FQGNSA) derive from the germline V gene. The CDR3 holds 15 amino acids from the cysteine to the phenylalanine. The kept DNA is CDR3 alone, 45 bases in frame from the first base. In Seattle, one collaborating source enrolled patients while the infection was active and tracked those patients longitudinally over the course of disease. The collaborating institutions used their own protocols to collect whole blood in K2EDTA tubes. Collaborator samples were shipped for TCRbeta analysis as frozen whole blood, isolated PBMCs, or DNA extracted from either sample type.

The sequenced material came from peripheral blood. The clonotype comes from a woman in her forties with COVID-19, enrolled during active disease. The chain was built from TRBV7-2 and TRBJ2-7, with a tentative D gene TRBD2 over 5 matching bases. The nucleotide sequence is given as TGTGCCAGCAGCTCCTTTTTCGGGAAAACTTGGGAGCAGTACTTC. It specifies CASSSFFGKTWEQYF.